The next 5 T cell receptor beta chains were all read from a single sample in a study of blood T cells in healthy people across ages (dated by TCRdb to about 2015). Receptors were amplified or captured by 5' RACE. Data came from an Illumina HiSeq 2500. The second PCR ran for roughly 6 to 11 cycles and used a J-beta primer mix along with a sample-barcoded 5' primer. TCRdb itself trimmed the public reads at Q25 with fastp, ran MiXCR and retained productive beta chains. Identical CDR3 proteins give one entry, which carries the most common genes and DNA. In all, the sample holds just over 1 million distinct CDR3 sequences, and 40% to 45% of those were seen once. The ten largest account for approximately 17% of the sample. The sequencing input was blood. The receptors were sampled from a woman between 55 and 75 years old in good health.

The genes are TRBV7-9 and TRBJ2-4; 7 bases are shared with TRBD1. The J call is uncertain, as TRBJ2-7 better fits the DNA end. Germline-derived CDR1 and CDR2 are SEHNR and FQNEAQ (reference sequence). This CDR3 spans 17 amino acids. Written as DNA, the CDR3 is TGTGCCAGCAGCTTAGCGTCGACAGGACAGGTACCCTACGAGCAGTACTTC. Translated, it gives CASSLASTGQVPYEQYF.

For this clonotype: Since a much larger clone is just one base distant, this may be a read error. This chain joins TRBV3-1 and TRBJ1-6, with D perhaps matching TRBD1 (5 bases). From germline, CDR1 is LGHDT and CDR2 YNNKEL (reference sequence). This CDR3 is built from 12 residues. V gave up 4 bases and J gave up 11 bases, with 9 bases separating them. The CDR3 DNA reads TGTGCCAGCAGCCGGGACCGCCCACCCCTCCACTTT. Its protein is CASSRDRPPLHF.

This sequence joins TRBV20-1 and TRBJ2-3; 10 bases line up with TRBD2. The CDR3 consists of 14 residues. The ends lost 5 bases at V and 2 bases at J; junction bases unmatched: 4. Looked up from germline, CDR1 is DFQATT and CDR2 is SNEGSKA (reference sequence). The CDR3 loop is CSASTSGHTDTQYF. The DNA of the CDR3 is TGCAGTGCTTCGACTAGCGGGCACACAGATACGCAGTATTTT.

The rearrangement links TRBV11-2 to TRBJ2-5, with 7 bases fitting TRBD1. V trimming: 5 bases; J trimming: 5 bases; junction bases outside the gene matches: 8. Per the germline V gene, CDR1 is SGHAT and CDR2 is FQNNGV. This CDR3 has 14 amino acids. As DNA, the CDR3 is TGTGCCAGCAGCCAATACAGGGGATCGGAGACCCAGTACTTC. Translation: CASSQYRGSETQYF.

The chain links TRBV24-1 to TRBJ2-1; 8 bases line up with TRBD1. The CDR3 is made up of 16 amino acids. Germline CDR1 is KGHDR and CDR2 is SFDVKD. J was trimmed by 5 bases and V by 8 bases; bases with no gene match: 13. The chain's CDR3 is CATTGGGTGRNNEQFF. In nucleotides, the CDR3 is TGTGCCACCACAGGTGGGGGGACAGGTAGAAACAATGAGCAGTTCTTC.